These 21 T cell receptor beta chains were all obtained from the same sample, sequenced in a study of CD8 T cells in ankylosing spondylitis. TCRdb fed the 5' RACE reads into MiXCR, producing one record per CDR3 protein. The table lists fewer than 200,000 distinct CDR3 sequences, 15% to 20% of them singletons, with around 4.5% in the top ten. Sequenced material: blood, either unsorted or a sorted T cell fraction (not recorded which). These receptors were taken from a male donor aged 5 to 29 with ankylosing spondylitis or in good health (not recorded which).

This rearrangement joins TRBV29-1 to TRBJ2-2, with D perhaps TRBD2 (5 bases). The CDR3 runs 14 residues. CDR1 is SQVTM and CDR2 is ANQGSEA in the germline V gene. With 4 bases removed from V and 2 bases from J, the gap between germline ends came to 11 bases. CDR3 nucleotides: TGCAGCGTTGTGTGGACTTATAACACCGGGGAGCTGTTTTTT. Translated, it gives CSVVWTYNTGELFF.

This clonotype was detected ten times or more. This rearrangement joins TRBV6-1 to TRBJ2-7; 10 bases match TRBD2. The CDR3 is 16 residues long. V was clipped by 3 bases and J by 2 bases; unmatched bases: 7. Germline CDR1 reads MNHNS; CDR2 reads SASEGT. CDR3 sequence (DNA): TGTGCCAGCAGTGAGGCTAGCGGGGGTAAAGCCTACGAGCAGTACGTC. Amino acid sequence: CASSEASGGKAYEQYV.

This clonotype has at least ten counts. The genes are TRBV28 and TRBJ1-5; 8 bases map to TRBD1. J gave up 10 bases and V 8 bases, and 16 bases lay outside the gene matches. This CDR3 contains 15 residues. Germline assignment: CDR1 MDHEN and CDR2 SYDVKM. The CDR3 protein is CASSGGAGEGGPQHF. The CDR3 DNA reads as TGTGCCAGCTCAGGGGGCGCCGGGGAAGGTGGACCCCAGCATTTT.

The chain is built from TRBV29-1 and TRBJ2-1, with D unresolved. Between the trimmed V and J ends, which lost 7 bases and 8 bases, there was a span of 21 bases. Germline values: CDR1 SQVTM, CDR2 ANQGSEA. The CDR3 extends over 14 amino acids. Here the CDR3 DNA reads TGCAGCGCAAGACACCCTGGACCTCTCGATGAGCAGTTCTTC. Protein sequence: CSARHPGPLDEQFF.

This clonotype was observed many times. The V gene is TRBV10-3, the J gene TRBJ2-7, with 10 nucleotides matching TRBD2. The trim removed 6 bases at V and 1 base at J, leaving 3 bases unmatched. The germline V gene has CDR1 ENHRY and CDR2 SYGVKD. The CDR3 covers 14 residues. CDR3 in amino acids: CAISASGSSYEQYF. CDR3 bases: TGTGCCATCAGCGCTAGCGGGAGTTCCTACGAGCAGTACTTC.

This clonotype occurred many times. The gene calls are TRBV6-5 and TRBJ1-5, with D maybe TRBD1 (6 bases). Trimming left V 0 bases short and J 2 bases short, with 11 bases between. Germline lookup yields CDR1 MNHEY and CDR2 SVGAGI. This CDR3 is 16 amino acids long. CDR3: CASSYSRPGGNQPQHF. The CDR3 nucleotides read TGTGCCAGCAGTTACTCGAGGCCAGGGGGCAATCAGCCCCAGCATTTT.

About this clonotype: A much larger clone sits a single nucleotide away, making a read error possible. The chain is built from TRBV5-4 and TRBJ2-1; no clear D. Trimming pared 7 bases from V and 0 bases from J, leaving 2 bases between. This CDR3 is built from 11 residues. CDR1 is SGHNT and CDR2 is YYREEE in the germline V gene (reference sequence). As DNA, the CDR3 is TGTGCCAGCCCCTCCTACAATGAGCAGTTCTTC. As protein: CASPSYNEQFF.

V and J are TRBV24-1 and TRBJ2-2; 8 bases line up with TRBD2. V dropped 4 bases and J dropped 5; count of bases not matched to a gene: 2. The CDR3 is 14 residues long. Germline CDR1 is KGHDR and CDR2 is SFDVKD. The CDR3 sequence is CATSEGLATGELFF. In DNA form, the CDR3 reads TGTGCCACCAGTGAAGGACTAGCAACCGGGGAGCTGTTTTTT.

Here the CDR3 DNA reads TGTGCCAGCAGTGACCGACTAGAGGCCGGGGAGCTGTTTTTT. Its protein is CASSDRLEAGELFF. The rearrangement links TRBV2 to TRBJ2-2, with a weak D call TRBD2 (6 bases). V was trimmed by 3 bases and J by 6 bases, leaving 11 bases between them. From germline, CDR1 is SNHLY and CDR2 FYNNEI. The CDR3 is 14 amino acids.

This clonotype was counted at least ten times. The chain links TRBV9 to TRBJ2-7, with 8 bases lining up with TRBD2. The CDR3 contains 15 residues. Germline V gives CDR1 SGDLS, CDR2 YYNGEE. Trimming at V came to 0 bases and at J to 3 bases, leaving 5 bases not matched to a gene. CDR3 sequence: CASSVALADIYEQYF. DNA for the CDR3: TGTGCCAGCAGCGTAGCACTAGCGGATATCTACGAGCAGTACTTC.

The chain couples TRBV5-8 to TRBJ1-2; D gene uncertain. Trimming stripped 4 bases from V and 5 bases from J, with 6 bases between. Germline loops: CDR1 SGHTS, CDR2 YDEGEE. The CDR3 is 11 amino acids. The DNA for the CDR3 is TGTGCCAGCAGCCCCCCGTATGGCTACACCTTC. This codes for CASSPPYGYTF.

This clonotype was found many times. This sequence joins TRBV5-6 and TRBJ1-5, with 8 bases matching TRBD1. Germline trimming cut 2 bases from V and 4 bases from J; bases unmatched to any gene: 5. CDR3 length: 15 amino acids. Germline V lookup: CDR1 SGHDT, CDR2 YYEEEE. The CDR3 spells CASSLQGVLNQPQHF. Written as DNA, the CDR3 is TGTGCCAGCAGCTTACAGGGGGTTTTAAATCAGCCCCAGCATTTT.

This chain links TRBV19 with TRBJ1-1; perhaps TRBD1 as D (6 bases). V was cut by 6 bases and J by 5 bases, with 13 bases left in between. The V gene's germline CDR1 is LNHDA and CDR2 SQIVND (reference sequence). This CDR3 has 13 residues. CDR3 in DNA: TGTGCCAGTAGCCTTCTAGGGGGAACTGAAGCTTTCTTT. Translating it yields CASSLLGGTEAFF.

In its sample, this clonotype was seen many times. The chain couples TRBV6-4 to TRBJ2-1; possibly TRBD1 for D (5 bases). The germline V gene has CDR1 MRHNA and CDR2 SNTAGT. The CDR3 sequence is 13 residues long. The V gene lost 6 bases and the J gene lost 5 bases, with 11 bases spanning the gap. For the CDR3, the DNA is TGTGCCAGCAGCAGACAGACCAACAATGAGCAGTTCTTC. It specifies CASSRQTNNEQFF.

This clonotype was picked up many times. The chain uses TRBV24-1 and TRBJ2-5; the match to TRBD2 covers 11 bases. V lost 3 bases and J lost 2; bases outside the gene matches: 4. The CDR3 extends over 16 amino acids. Germline lookup yields CDR1 KGHDR and CDR2 SFDVKD. The CDR3 DNA is TGTGCCACCAGTGATCCCAGGACTAGCGGGCAAGAGACCCAGTACTTC. Protein sequence: CATSDPRTSGQETQYF.

The chain has TRBV27 and TRBJ2-3; D is unclear. The CDR3 totals 15 residues. V lost 3 bases, J lost 0 bases, and 10 bases lay in between. Germline CDR1 MNHEY, CDR2 SMNVEV (reference sequence). CDR3 protein: CASSFNPTSTDTQYF. CDR3 sequence (DNA): TGTGCCAGCAGTTTTAACCCGACTAGCACAGATACGCAGTATTTT.

This clonotype was counted many times. The chain couples TRBV6-5 to TRBJ2-1; possibly TRBD2 for D (6 bases). The V end lost 2 bases, the J end lost 4 bases, and 12 bases lay between the germline ends. Germline lookup yields CDR1 MNHEY and CDR2 SVGAGI. The CDR3 contains 15 residues. The CDR3 DNA is TGTGCCAGCAGTTACGCGGTAGGAGGGTACAATGAGCAGTTCTTC. Translation: CASSYAVGGYNEQFF.

This clonotype was seen many times. The chain carries TRBV12-3 or TRBV12-4 and TRBJ2-7, with D unclear. The CDR3 is 12 residues long. Trimming left V 3 bases short and J 4 bases short, with 7 bases between. The CDR3 coding sequence is TGTGCCAGCAGTTTCGTAGAGTACGAGCAGTACTTC. Its translation: CASSFVEYEQYF.

Ten or more counts support this clonotype. This chain uses TRBV19 with TRBJ1-2; no reliable D call. The CDR3 length is 13 residues. Germline V gives CDR1 LNHDA, CDR2 SQIVND (reference sequence). V lost 3 bases and J lost 3, with 8 bases in between. As DNA, the CDR3 is TGTGCCAGTAGTATCTCCGGGGACTATGGCTACACCTTC. This encodes CASSISGDYGYTF.

This clonotype has ten or more counts. This sequence joins TRBV25-1 and TRBJ2-2; D is unresolved. The V end lost 1 base, the J end lost 0 bases, and 6 bases lay between the germline ends. The CDR3 covers 15 residues. Germline V gene sequence: CDR1 MGHDK, CDR2 SYGVNS. CDR3 region: CASSELAANTGELFF. As DNA, the CDR3 is TGTGCCAGCAGTGAATTGGCCGCGAACACCGGGGAGCTGTTTTTT. Based on the CDR3 plus reference TRBV25-1 and TRBJ2-2, the full variable domain is EADIYQTPRYLVIGTGKKITLECSQTMGHDKMYWYQQDPGMELHLIHYSYGVNSTEKGDLSSESTVSRIRTEHFPLTLESARPSHTSQYLCASSELAANTGELFFGEGSRLTVL.

For this clonotype: With a much larger clone just one base away, this may be a read error. The chain has TRBV5-1 and TRBJ2-1; either TRBD1 or TRBD2 may supply D (5 bases each). The CDR3 is 15 residues long. Germline CDR1 SGHRS, CDR2 YFSETQ. The CDR3 DNA follows: TGCGCCAGCAGCTTGGTTGGGACGTCCAACAATGAGCAGTTATTC. Protein: CASSLVGTSNNEQLF.